One sample yielded the 5 T cell receptor beta chains listed below, sequenced in a study of shared clonotypes between healthy human individuals. Using immunoSEQ multiplex PCR, the repertoire was profiled, and TCRdb retains in-frame clones only, with some absent. The sample contains around 2.1 million clones, approximately 94% of which appear only once. Sequencing input: naive CD4+ T cells sorted from blood. Subset defined: CD45RA+ positively selected. Every receptor here comes from a man between 18 and 29 years old in good health.

This chain joins TRBV18 and TRBJ2-4; 7 positions match TRBD1. The CDR3 sequence is 14 residues long. V shed 5 bases, J shed 8 bases, and the junction held 9 bases outside the gene matches. CDR1 is KGHSH and CDR2 is LQKENI in the germline V gene. Written as DNA, the CDR3 is TGTGCCAGCTCAACGACAGGGAATGGTGACATTCAGTACTTC. Translation gives CASSTTGNGDIQYF. The whole variable domain, filled in from reference TRBV18 and TRBJ2-4, reads NAGVMQNPRHLVRRRGQEARLRCSPMKGHSHVYWYRQLPEEGLKFMVYLQKENIIDESGMPKERFSAEFPKEGPSILRIQQVVRGDSAAYFCASSTTGNGDIQYFGAGTRLSVL.

This chain connects TRBV6-5 to TRBJ1-2; D may be TRBD1 (6 bases). Germline V gene sequence: CDR1 MNHEY, CDR2 SVGAGI. This CDR3 comprises 14 residues. Trimming removed 6 bases at V and 2 bases at J, with 13 bases between. The DNA of the CDR3 is TGTGCCAGCAGGCCCGGGGGGGGCAACTATGGCTACACCTTC. It encodes CASRPGGGNYGYTF.

The chain combines TRBV6-1 with TRBJ2-1; D is unresolved. There are 15 residues in the CDR3. Germline V gives CDR1 MNHNS, CDR2 SASEGT. V gave up 1 base and J gave up 4 bases, with 11 bases separating them. CDR3: CASSEEPYGYNEQFF. CDR3 in DNA: TGTGCCAGCAGTGAAGAACCCTACGGTTACAATGAGCAGTTCTTC.

The rearrangement joins TRBV4-1 to TRBJ2-1, with 8 bases fitting TRBD1. Trimming removed 4 bases from V and 5 bases from J; junction bases left unmatched: 10. The CDR3 contains 16 residues. Germline V gene sequence: CDR1 MGHRA, CDR2 YSYEKL. The DNA of the CDR3 is TGCGCCAGCAGCCGCGACGACAGGGGTCTCCACAATGAGCAGTTCTTC. This translates into CASSRDDRGLHNEQFF.

V and J are TRBV5-1 and TRBJ2-7; D is unclear. The CDR3 spans 14 residues. Germline CDR1 is SGHRS and CDR2 is YFSETQ. Trimming took off 4 bases at V and 0 bases at J, with 11 bases between the two ends. The CDR3: CASSPLPSSYEQYF. The CDR3 DNA follows: TGCGCCAGCAGCCCCCTGCCTTCCTCCTACGAGCAGTACTTC.